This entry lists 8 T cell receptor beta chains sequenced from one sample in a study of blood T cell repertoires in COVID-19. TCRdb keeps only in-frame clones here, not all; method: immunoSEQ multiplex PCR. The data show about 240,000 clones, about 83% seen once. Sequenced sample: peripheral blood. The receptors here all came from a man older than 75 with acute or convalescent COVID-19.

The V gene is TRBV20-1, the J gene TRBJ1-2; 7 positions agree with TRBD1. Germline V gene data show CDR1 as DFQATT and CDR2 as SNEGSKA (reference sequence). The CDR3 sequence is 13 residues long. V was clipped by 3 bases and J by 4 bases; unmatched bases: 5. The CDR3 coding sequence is TGCAGTGCTAGTCCCACAGGGGTCTATGGCTACACCTTC. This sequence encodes CSASPTGVYGYTF.

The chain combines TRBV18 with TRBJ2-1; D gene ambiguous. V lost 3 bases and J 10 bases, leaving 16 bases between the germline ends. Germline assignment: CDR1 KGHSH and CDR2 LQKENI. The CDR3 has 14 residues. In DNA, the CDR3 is TGTGCCAGCTCACCCAGTCCAGCCTCGGAGGAGCAGTTCTTC. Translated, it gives CASSPSPASEEQFF.

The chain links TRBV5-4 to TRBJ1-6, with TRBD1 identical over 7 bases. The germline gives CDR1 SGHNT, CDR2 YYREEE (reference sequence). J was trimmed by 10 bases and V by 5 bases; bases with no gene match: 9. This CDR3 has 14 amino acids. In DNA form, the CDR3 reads TGTGCCAGCAGTTCGACAGGGTTCGGCTCACCCCTCCACTTT. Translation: CASSSTGFGSPLHF.

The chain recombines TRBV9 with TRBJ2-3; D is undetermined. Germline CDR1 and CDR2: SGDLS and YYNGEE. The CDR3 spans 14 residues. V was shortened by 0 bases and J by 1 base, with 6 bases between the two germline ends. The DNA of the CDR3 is TGTGCCAGCAGCGTAGGCCCAGGCACAGATACGCAGTATTTT. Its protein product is CASSVGPGTDTQYF.

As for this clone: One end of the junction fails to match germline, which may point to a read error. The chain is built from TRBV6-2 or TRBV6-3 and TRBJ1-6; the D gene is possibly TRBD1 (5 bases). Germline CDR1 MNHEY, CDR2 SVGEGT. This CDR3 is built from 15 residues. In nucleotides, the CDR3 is TGTGCCAGCCGTTACCAGGGAAGGGATAATTCACCCCTCCACTTT. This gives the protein CASRYQGRDNSPLHF.

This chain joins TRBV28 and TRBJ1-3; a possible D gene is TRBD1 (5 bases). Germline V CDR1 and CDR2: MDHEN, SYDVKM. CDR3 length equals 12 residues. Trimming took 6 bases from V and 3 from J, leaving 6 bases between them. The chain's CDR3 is CASRGGGNTIYF. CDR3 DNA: TGTGCCAGCAGGGGGGGTGGAAACACCATATATTTT.

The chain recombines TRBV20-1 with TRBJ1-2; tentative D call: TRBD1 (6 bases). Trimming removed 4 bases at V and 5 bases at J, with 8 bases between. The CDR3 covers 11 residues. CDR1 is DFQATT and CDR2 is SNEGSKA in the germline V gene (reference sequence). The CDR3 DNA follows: TGCAGTGCTACCGGACAGTATGGCTACACCTTC. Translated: CSATGQYGYTF.

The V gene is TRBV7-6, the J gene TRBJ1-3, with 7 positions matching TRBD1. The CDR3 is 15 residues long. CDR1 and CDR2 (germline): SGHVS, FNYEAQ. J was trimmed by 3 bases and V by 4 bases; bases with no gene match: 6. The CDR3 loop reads CASSSRQGYGNTIYF. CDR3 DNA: TGTGCCAGCAGCTCCCGACAGGGTTATGGAAACACCATATATTTT.